A single sample gave rise to the 6 T cell receptor beta chains below, sequenced in a study of OX40 agonist ivuxolimab in advanced cancers. The method was immunoSEQ multiplex PCR; TCRdb's version includes in-frame clones alone and lacks a portion of them. The sample comprises about 5,700 clones, roughly 90% of which are singletons, and 35% to 40% rests with the top ten. The sequencing used CD4+ or CD8+ T cells sorted from blood, collected in a trial of the OX40 agonist ivuxolimab. The receptors come from an adult with an advanced solid tumor such as melanoma, head and neck, liver or kidney cancer.

The genes are TRBV19 and TRBJ2-3; 11 nucleotides agree with TRBD2. The germline V gene encodes CDR1 LNHDA and CDR2 SQIVND (reference sequence). The CDR3 has 19 amino acids. The V gene end was trimmed by 3 bases and the J gene end by 6 bases; junction bases not matched to a gene: 17. CDR3: CASSIELAGGPSGSDTQYF. The CDR3 nucleotides are TGTGCCAGTAGTATTGAATTAGCGGGAGGGCCCTCGGGTTCGGATACGCAGTATTTT.

This clone was found a few times. The J gene is TRBJ2-3, the V gene TRBV6-6, with D perhaps TRBD1 (5 bases). This CDR3 comprises 13 residues. The germline gives CDR1 MNHNY, CDR2 SVGAGI (reference sequence). Trimming took 6 bases from V and 4 from J, leaving 11 bases between them. CDR3 sequence reads: CASSPREADTQYF. Here the CDR3 DNA reads TGTGCCAGCAGCCCCAGGGAAGCAGATACGCAGTATTTT.

The rearrangement uses TRBV5-8 and TRBJ2-1; D might be TRBD1 or TRBD2, each matching 5 bases. The CDR3 is 14 amino acids. Trimming shortened V by 4 bases and J by 1 base, and 9 bases separated the two germline ends. CDR1 SGHTS and CDR2 YDEGEE come from the germline V gene. The DNA of the CDR3 is TGTGCCAGCAGCCCGGGACCATCCTACAATGAGCAGTTCTTC. Its translation: CASSPGPSYNEQFF.

The chain links TRBV11-2 to TRBJ2-5, with TRBD1 identical over 7 bases. V was pared by 3 bases and J by 5 bases, with 9 bases of the junction left unmatched. The germline CDR1 and CDR2 sequences are SGHAT and FQNNGV. The CDR3 covers 15 residues. CDR3 region: CASSFHEGAPETQYF. Here the CDR3 DNA reads TGTGCCAGCAGCTTTCACGAGGGGGCGCCCGAGACCCAGTACTTC. Together with reference TRBV11-2 and TRBJ2-5, the CDR3 gives the full variable domain: EAGVAQSPRYKIIEKRQSVAFWCNPISGHATLYWYQQILGQGPKLLIQFQNNGVVDDSQLPKDRFSAERLKGVDSTLKIQPAKLEDSAVYLCASSFHEGAPETQYFGPGTRLLVL.

The chain uses TRBV7-6 and TRBJ2-3; D is uncertain. Germline V CDR1 and CDR2: SGHVS, FNYEAQ. Trimming shortened V by 2 bases and J by 5 bases, and 5 bases separated the two germline ends. This CDR3 comprises 12 residues. CDR3 region: CASSLPLDTQYF. DNA of the CDR3: TGTGCCAGCAGCTTACCGCTAGATACGCAGTATTTT. Full variable domain (missing parts from reference TRBV7-6 and TRBJ2-3): GAGVSQSPRYKVTKRGQDVALRCDPISGHVSLYWYRQALGQGPEFLTYFNYEAQQDKSGLPNDRFSAERPEGSISTLTIQRTEQRDSAMYRCASSLPLDTQYFGPGTRLTVL.

The rearrangement uses TRBV29-1 and TRBJ1-1; possible D gene TRBD1, 5 bases. V lost 1 base and J 0 bases, leaving 9 bases between the germline ends. Germline CDR1 SQVTM, CDR2 ANQGSEA. CDR3 length: 14 residues. CDR3: CSVEGGRLNTEAFF. The CDR3, as DNA: TGCAGCGTTGAAGGGGGGAGGTTGAACACTGAAGCTTTCTTT.